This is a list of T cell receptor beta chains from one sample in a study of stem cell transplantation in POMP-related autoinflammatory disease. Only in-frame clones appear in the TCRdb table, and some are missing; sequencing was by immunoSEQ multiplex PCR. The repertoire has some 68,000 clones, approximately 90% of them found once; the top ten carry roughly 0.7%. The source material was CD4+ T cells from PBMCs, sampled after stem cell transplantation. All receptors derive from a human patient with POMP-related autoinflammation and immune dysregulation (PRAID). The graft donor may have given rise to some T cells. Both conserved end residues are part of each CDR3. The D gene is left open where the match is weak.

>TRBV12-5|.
CASGLGAGFTDTQYF
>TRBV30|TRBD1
CAWSPGWGGGERFGTEAFF
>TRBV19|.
CASSNRGISATNEKLFF
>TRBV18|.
CASSPPLRGRVGELFF
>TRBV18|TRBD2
CASSPSGGRRQETQYF
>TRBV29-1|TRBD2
CSVARLAGEEQFF
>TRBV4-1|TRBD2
CASSQGLAGGLVKNIQYF
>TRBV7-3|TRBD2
CASSPRLAGGNEQFF
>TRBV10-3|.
CAISRADLSSYNSPLHF
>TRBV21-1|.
CASSTCRTSGHNYNEQFF
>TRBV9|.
CASGGHGREYQETQYF
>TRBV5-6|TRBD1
CASSDLPGQGFTDTQYF
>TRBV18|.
CASSRTRTESNTGELFF
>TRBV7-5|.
CARSTRGEFSPLHF
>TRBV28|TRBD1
CASSRPDRGRDGYTF
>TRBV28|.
CASKPATDTQYF
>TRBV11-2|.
CASSSGGFNSPLHF
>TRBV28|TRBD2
CASSFGAGGQETQYF
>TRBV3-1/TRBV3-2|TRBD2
CASSQDPSGGTTDTQYF
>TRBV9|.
CASTIDGKNTEAFF
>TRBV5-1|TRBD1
CASSRGQGSGTEAFF
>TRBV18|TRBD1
CASSPGQVGNTGELFF
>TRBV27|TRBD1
CASSPPGQGREKLFF
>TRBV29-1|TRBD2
CSVGGLAGTYNEQFF
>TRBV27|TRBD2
CASKMTSGSINEQFF
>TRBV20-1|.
CSASWYVGSETQYF
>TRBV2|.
CASTRAAGGNEQFF
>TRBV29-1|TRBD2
CSVEAGRVTQYF
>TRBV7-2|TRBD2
CASSLDRGVGRSDTQYF
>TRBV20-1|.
CSARDTDIQYF
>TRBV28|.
CASSPTSWSEAFF
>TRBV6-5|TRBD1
CASSYSGTGAQPQHF
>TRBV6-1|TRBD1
CASSQATGGIESSGANVLTF
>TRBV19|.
CATQGPFSTDTQYF
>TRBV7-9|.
CASSLALSSSSEQFF
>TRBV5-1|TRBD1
CASSPPGTVKPGELFF
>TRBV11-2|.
CASSLSPNNRQPQHF
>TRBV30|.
CAWSGLGGLVQPQHF
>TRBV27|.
CASSRHARNPNYGYTF
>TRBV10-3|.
CAITGLPTSGANVLTF
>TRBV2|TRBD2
CASRGTSGTDTQYF
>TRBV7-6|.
CASSLAQVGMNTEAFF
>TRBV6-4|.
CASSVTGNTGELFF
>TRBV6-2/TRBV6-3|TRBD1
CASSPLYRGPNTGELFF
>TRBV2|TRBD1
CASSEASRGLGPQHF
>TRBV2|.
CASGRGGQETQYF
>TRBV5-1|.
CASSLVAGIGYGYTF
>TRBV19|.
CASGPKNSNQPQHF
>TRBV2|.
CASRPGVGDVNTEAFF
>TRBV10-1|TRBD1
CASSERTGNTEAFF
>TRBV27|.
CASSLGRSPSTDTQYF
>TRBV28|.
CASSLWQGTEAFF
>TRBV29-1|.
CSGGRTYEQYF
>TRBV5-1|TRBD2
CASSWTSGRAGGDTQYF
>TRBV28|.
CASSPAVETQYF